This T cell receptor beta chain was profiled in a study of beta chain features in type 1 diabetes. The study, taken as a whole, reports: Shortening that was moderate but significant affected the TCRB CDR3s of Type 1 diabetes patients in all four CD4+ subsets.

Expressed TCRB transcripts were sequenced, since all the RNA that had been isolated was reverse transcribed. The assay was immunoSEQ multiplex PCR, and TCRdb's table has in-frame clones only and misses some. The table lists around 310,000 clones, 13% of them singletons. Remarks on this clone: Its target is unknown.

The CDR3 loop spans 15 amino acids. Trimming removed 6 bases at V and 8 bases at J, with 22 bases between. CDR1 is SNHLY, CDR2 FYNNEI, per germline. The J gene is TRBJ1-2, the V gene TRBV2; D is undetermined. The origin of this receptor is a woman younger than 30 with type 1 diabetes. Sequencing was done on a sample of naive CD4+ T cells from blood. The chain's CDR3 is CASSQTAEGPGGYTF. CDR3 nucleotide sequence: TGTGCCAGCAGCCAAACGGCAGAGGGCCCCGGGGGCTACACCTTC.